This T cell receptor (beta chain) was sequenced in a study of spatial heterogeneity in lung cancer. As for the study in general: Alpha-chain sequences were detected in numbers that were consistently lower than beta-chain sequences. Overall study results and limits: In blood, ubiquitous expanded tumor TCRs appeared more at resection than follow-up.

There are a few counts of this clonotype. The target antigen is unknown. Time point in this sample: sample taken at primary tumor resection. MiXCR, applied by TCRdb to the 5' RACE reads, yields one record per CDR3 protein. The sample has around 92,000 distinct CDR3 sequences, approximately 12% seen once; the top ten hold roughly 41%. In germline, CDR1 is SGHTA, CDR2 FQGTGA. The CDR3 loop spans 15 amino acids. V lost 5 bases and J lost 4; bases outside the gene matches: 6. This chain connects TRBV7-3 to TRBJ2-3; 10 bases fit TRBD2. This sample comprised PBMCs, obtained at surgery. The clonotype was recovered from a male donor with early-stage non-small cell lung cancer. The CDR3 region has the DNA TGTGCCAGCAGCCCCTACGGACTAGCGGCAGATACGCAGTATTTT. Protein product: CASSPYGLAADTQYF.